Listed below are T cell receptor beta chains from one sample, sequenced in a study of blood T cell repertoires in COVID-19. Sequencing used immunoSEQ multiplex PCR; TCRdb keeps in-frame clones, though not all of them. The sample shows approximately 210,000 clones, approximately 78% of them seen only once. Material: peripheral blood. The receptors come from a woman between 35 and 50 years old with acute or convalescent COVID-19. The conserved cysteine and the conserved F or W are not part of the CDR3 here.

ASSSGHIDTQY TRBV28
ASSYLGGTQY TRBV11-3
SAGGTSGGSYEQY TRBV20-1
ASSMDRGERLGYT TRBV7-8
ASSPGQAINYGYT TRBV27
ASSLAWTSGGANTGELF TRBV5-1
ASSLRPGDYGYT TRBV27
ASSLGAGGFFILF TRBV5-1
ASSLQGTSGPYEQY TRBV19
ASGWGGANTGELF TRBV4-1
ASSLVPVNEQF TRBV5-1
ASSPPTGGIYNEQF TRBV11-1
ASSQDWQGTAMNGYT TRBV3-1/TRBV3-2
AWNPGSGYNEQF TRBV30
ASSMTGSSYNEQF TRBV19
ASGPGQFDYGYT TRBV5-1
ASSGGLAEWNTGELF TRBV4-2
ASSVGGRAKETQY TRBV9
ATNRGGAAEAF TRBV5-8
SASDALNYEQY TRBV20-1
ASSQVAGGGKQY TRBV4-1
ASRGLAGGPEQF TRBV19
ASSPMTGTDTQY TRBV6-5
ASSQWTGPTEAF TRBV19
ASSIDLLGGQSQPQH TRBV19
ATSRDSYQPQH TRBV6-5
ASSDYGGASPDTQY TRBV6-4
ASSLDWYSPLH TRBV12-3/TRBV12-4